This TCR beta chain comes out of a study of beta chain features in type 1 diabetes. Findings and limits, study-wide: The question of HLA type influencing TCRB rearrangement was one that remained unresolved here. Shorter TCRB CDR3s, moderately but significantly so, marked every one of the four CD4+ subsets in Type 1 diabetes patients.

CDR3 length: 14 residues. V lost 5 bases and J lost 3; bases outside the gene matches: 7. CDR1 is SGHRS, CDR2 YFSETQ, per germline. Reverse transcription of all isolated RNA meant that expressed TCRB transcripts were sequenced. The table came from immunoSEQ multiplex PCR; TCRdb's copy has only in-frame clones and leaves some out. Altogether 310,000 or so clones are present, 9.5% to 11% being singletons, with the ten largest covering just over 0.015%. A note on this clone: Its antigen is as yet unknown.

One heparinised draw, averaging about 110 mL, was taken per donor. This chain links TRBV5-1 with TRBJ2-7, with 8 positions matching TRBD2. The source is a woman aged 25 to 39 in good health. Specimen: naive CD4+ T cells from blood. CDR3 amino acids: CASSASGRFYEQYF. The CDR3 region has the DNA TGCGCCAGCAGTGCCAGCGGGAGATTCTACGAGCAGTACTTC.